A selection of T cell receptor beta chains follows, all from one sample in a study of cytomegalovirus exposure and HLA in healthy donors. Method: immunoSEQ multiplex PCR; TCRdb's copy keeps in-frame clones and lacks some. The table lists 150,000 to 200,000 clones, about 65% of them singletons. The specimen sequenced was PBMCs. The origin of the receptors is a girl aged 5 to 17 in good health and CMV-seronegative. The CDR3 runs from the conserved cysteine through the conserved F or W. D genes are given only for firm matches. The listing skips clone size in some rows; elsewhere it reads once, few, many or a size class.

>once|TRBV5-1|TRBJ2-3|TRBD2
CATSSAGDGSADTQYF
TGCGCCACCTCGAGTGCGGGGGACGGTAGTGCAGATACGCAGTATTTT
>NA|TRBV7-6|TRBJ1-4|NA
CASSPPGETNEKLFF
TGTGCCAGCAGCCCCCCCGGGGAAACTAATGAAAAACTGTTTTTT
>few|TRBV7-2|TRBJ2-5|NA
CASSPDYETQYF
TGTGCCAGCAGCCCAGACTATGAGACCCAGTACTTC
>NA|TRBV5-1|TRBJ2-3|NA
CASSLVGKTGADTQYF
TGCGCCAGCAGCTTGGTCGGGAAGACGGGAGCAGATACGCAGTATTTT
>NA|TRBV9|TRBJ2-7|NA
CASSVEGRSSYEQYF
TGTGCCAGCAGCGTAGAGGGGCGAAGCTCCTACGAGCAGTACTTC
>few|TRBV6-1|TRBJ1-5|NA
CASSEAGLNQPQHF
TGTGCCAGCAGTGAAGCGGGGCTCAATCAGCCCCAGCATTTT
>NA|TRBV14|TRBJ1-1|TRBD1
CASSPSTGTFVRNTEAFF
TGTGCCAGCAGCCCGTCGACAGGGACCTTTGTTAGGAACACTGAAGCTTTCTTT
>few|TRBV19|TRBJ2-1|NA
CASSIPQVYNEQFF
TGTGCCAGTAGTATACCCCAGGTTTACAATGAGCAGTTCTTC
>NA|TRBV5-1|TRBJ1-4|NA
CASSPAGPTNEKLFF
TGCGCCAGCAGCCCGGCGGGTCCAACTAATGAAAAACTGTTTTTT
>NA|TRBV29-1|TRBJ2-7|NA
CSVRGGGYEQYF
TGCAGCGTTCGTGGCGGAGGCTACGAGCAGTACTTC
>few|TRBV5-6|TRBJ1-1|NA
CASSLARGDTEAFF
TGTGCCAGCAGCTTGGCCAGGGGTGACACTGAAGCTTTCTTT
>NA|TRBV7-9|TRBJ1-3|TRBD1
CASSHRDSSGNTIYF
TGTGCCAGCAGCCATCGGGACAGCTCTGGAAACACCATATATTTT
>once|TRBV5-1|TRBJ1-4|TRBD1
CASSVTGGREKLFF
TGCGCCAGCAGCGTTACAGGGGGCCGTGAAAAACTGTTTTTT
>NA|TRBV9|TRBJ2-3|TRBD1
CASSDWTGDTDTQYF
TGTGCCAGCAGCGACTGGACAGGAGACACAGATACGCAGTATTTT